The 30 T cell receptor beta chains below come from one sample, sequenced in a study of T cell changes during pregnancy in multiple sclerosis. TCRdb keeps only in-frame clones here, not all; method: immunoSEQ multiplex PCR. The repertoire holds 45,000 or so clones, approximately 90% seen once, with about 2% in the top ten. This material consisted of peripheral blood, taken in the first trimester of pregnancy. These receptors were obtained from a female donor with multiple sclerosis, enrolled in a pregnancy study.

V is TRBV6-6 and J is TRBJ1-6; 8 bases are shared with TRBD1. V shed 5 bases and J 9 bases; nucleotides not matched to a gene: 9. CDR1 and CDR2 (germline): MNHNY, SVGAGI (reference sequence). The CDR3 has 15 amino acids. CDR3 DNA: TGTGCCAGCAGTCCCCCGGACAGGGATCGTTCACCCCTCCACTTT. Residues: CASSPPDRDRSPLHF.

This clone came up a few times. This chain connects TRBV7-2 to TRBJ1-5; a possible D gene is TRBD1 (6 bases). Between the trimmed V and J ends, which lost 8 bases and 5 bases, there was a span of 13 bases. Germline V gene data show CDR1 as SGHTA and CDR2 as FQGNSA. The CDR3 sequence is 13 residues long. Here the CDR3 DNA reads TGTGCCAGCTCCTTACAGGGCGATCAGCCCCAGCATTTT. As protein: CASSLQGDQPQHF.

The rearrangement uses TRBV18 and TRBJ2-7; TRBD1 aligns across 10 bases. Germline CDR1 and CDR2: KGHSH and LQKENI. V was pared by 6 bases and J by 2 bases, with 10 bases of the junction left unmatched. The CDR3 has 16 amino acids. Here the CDR3 reads CASSSGPGQGTYEQYF. The CDR3, as DNA: TGTGCCAGCTCGTCAGGACCGGGACAGGGGACCTACGAGCAGTACTTC.

The chain uses TRBV6-1 and TRBJ1-5; TRBD1 is a possible D gene (5 bases). The germline gives CDR1 MNHNS, CDR2 SASEGT. The CDR3 extends over 14 amino acids. Trimming shortened V by 3 bases and J by 5 bases, and 11 bases separated the two germline ends. The CDR3 spells CASSEVTDYQPQHF. For the CDR3, the DNA is TGTGCCAGCAGTGAGGTGACAGACTATCAGCCCCAGCATTTT.

The J gene is TRBJ2-3, the V gene TRBV5-6; a weak D match, TRBD2 (6 bases). Germline V gene lookup returns CDR1 SGHDT and CDR2 YYEEEE. V shed 4 bases and J shed 0 bases, with 12 bases lying between them. There are 15 residues in the CDR3. DNA for the CDR3: TGTGCCAGCAGCCGGGACTGGACTAGCACAGATACGCAGTATTTT. Its translation is CASSRDWTSTDTQYF.

The genes are TRBV19 and TRBJ1-6, with TRBD1 matching 8 bases. J gave up 7 bases and V 1 base, and 6 bases lay outside the gene matches. This CDR3 has 16 residues. Germline V gene sequence: CDR1 LNHDA, CDR2 SQIVND (reference sequence). The CDR3 is CASSIGPQGGNSPLHF. CDR3 sequence (DNA): TGTGCCAGTAGTATAGGCCCACAGGGGGGGAATTCACCCCTCCACTTT.

The V and J genes are TRBV5-6 and TRBJ1-2, with 9 bases aligning to TRBD1. This CDR3 is 16 amino acids long. Germline lookup yields CDR1 SGHDT and CDR2 YYEEEE. V was pared by 4 bases and J by 4 bases, with 11 bases of the junction left unmatched. The CDR3 is CASSPPPGTGTYGYTF. The CDR3 DNA sequence: TGTGCCAGCAGCCCGCCTCCCGGGACAGGGACCTATGGCTACACCTTC.

The chain recombines TRBV19 with TRBJ1-1, with no clear D. This CDR3 contains 14 residues. Germline CDR1 is LNHDA and CDR2 is SQIVND (reference sequence). The V gene lost 3 bases and the J gene lost 5 bases, with 13 bases spanning the gap. The CDR3 bases are TGTGCCAGTAGTATGCGTGCATTCTTTACTGAAGCTTTCTTT. Residues: CASSMRAFFTEAFF.

In its sample, this clone was seen once. The V and J genes are TRBV7-2 and TRBJ1-6; D not certain. The CDR3 consists of 17 residues. The V gene's germline CDR1 is SGHTA and CDR2 FQGNSA. V lost 6 bases, J lost 0 bases, and 15 bases lay in between. In nucleotides, the CDR3 is TGTGCCAGCAGTACCCCCAGGATAAGCTCCTATAATTCACCCCTCCACTTT. The encoded protein is CASSTPRISSYNSPLHF.

The gene calls are TRBV19 and TRBJ1-2, with a weak D call TRBD1 (5 bases). From germline, CDR1 is LNHDA and CDR2 SQIVND (reference sequence). Trimming pared 7 bases from V and 8 bases from J, leaving 17 bases between. There are 13 residues in the CDR3. The CDR3 DNA follows: TGTGCCAGTAATGTCCGGACAAAGGAGGGCTACACCTTC. Protein product: CASNVRTKEGYTF.

The genes are TRBV29-1 and TRBJ2-5; D possibly corresponds to TRBD1 (6 bases). The CDR3 spans 13 residues. V was pared by 6 bases and J by 5 bases, with 16 bases between. CDR1 and CDR2 (germline): SQVTM, ANQGSEA. CDR3 coding DNA: TGCAGCGTGGAGCAGGGGTGGGGGGAGACCCAGTACTTC. It is translated as CSVEQGWGETQYF.

The rearrangement uses TRBV7-6 and TRBJ2-5; 12 nucleotides match TRBD2. Germline CDR1 is SGHVS and CDR2 is FNYEAQ. Germline trimming cut 1 base from V and 5 bases from J; bases unmatched to any gene: 8. This CDR3 comprises 17 residues. The CDR3 nucleotides are TGTGCCAGCAGCTTAGGATCCGGACTAGCGGGGAGCGAGACCCAGTACTTC. It encodes CASSLGSGLAGSETQYF.

The chain joins TRBV2 to TRBJ1-1, with D uncertain. V lost 6 bases to trimming and J lost 6 bases, with 8 bases between them. The CDR3 totals 11 residues. CDR1 and CDR2 from the germline V gene are SNHLY and FYNNEI. The DNA of the CDR3 is TGTGCCAGCAGGGAGTCGGCTGAAGCTTTCTTT. It specifies CASRESAEAFF.

This chain joins TRBV10-3 and TRBJ2-7; unclear D gene. The CDR3 contains 13 residues. Germline CDR1 reads ENHRY; CDR2 reads SYGVKD. V shed 7 bases and J shed 2 bases, with 12 bases lying between them. The CDR3 nucleotides read TGTGCCATCAAGGCAGGTCCAACCTACGAGCAGTACTTC. It translates to CAIKAGPTYEQYF.

The V call is TRBV5-4, the J call TRBJ2-7; the D gene is possibly TRBD1 (7 bases). The CDR3 consists of 16 residues. The V and J ends lost 4 bases and 6 bases respectively, with 23 bases between them. CDR1 is SGHNT and CDR2 is YYREEE in the germline V gene (reference sequence). The CDR3 DNA follows: TGTGCCAGCAGCGCCGGCGCGGGGACAGCAAAAACCGAGCAGTACTTC. Translating gives CASSAGAGTAKTEQYF.

This clone has just a few counts. J is TRBJ1-2 and V is TRBV5-1, with a weak D call TRBD1 (6 bases). CDR3 length equals 13 residues. Trimming pared 1 base from V and 5 bases from J, leaving 9 bases between. CDR1 is SGHRS, CDR2 YFSETQ, per germline. CDR3 amino acids: CASSLYQGYGYTF. CDR3 in DNA: TGCGCCAGCAGCTTGTACCAGGGGTATGGCTACACCTTC.

The rearrangement uses TRBV6-1 and TRBJ2-1; 16 bases fit TRBD2. CDR3 size: 17 residues. Trimming removed 2 bases from V and 7 bases from J; junction bases left unmatched: 5. Germline CDR1 is MNHNS and CDR2 is SASEGT. CDR3 sequence reads: CASSERSGLAGGNEQFF. DNA of the CDR3: TGTGCCAGCAGTGAACGGTCGGGACTAGCGGGGGGGAATGAGCAGTTCTTC.

CDR3 residues: CASSLEGVRTSPLHF. CDR3 sequence (DNA): TGTGCCAGCAGCTTGGAGGGGGTAAGAACTTCACCCCTCCACTTT. V and J are TRBV5-4 and TRBJ1-6; perhaps TRBD1 as D (6 bases). V gave up 0 bases and J gave up 9 bases, with 13 bases separating them. From germline, CDR1 is SGHNT and CDR2 YYREEE (reference sequence). The CDR3 has 15 amino acids.

V is TRBV7-2 and J is TRBJ2-1, with 13 positions matching TRBD2. Germline CDR1 and CDR2: SGHTA and FQGNSA. With 6 bases clipped from V and 10 bases from J, the junction kept 15 bases outside the gene matches. This CDR3 is built from 17 residues. The chain's CDR3 is CASRYRPGLAGSGEQFF. CDR3 DNA sequence: TGTGCCAGCAGGTACCGACCGGGACTAGCGGGGTCGGGGGAGCAGTTCTTC.

The J gene is TRBJ1-5, the V gene TRBV28, with no clear D. This CDR3 is 14 amino acids long. In germline, CDR1 is MDHEN, CDR2 SYDVKM. Between the trimmed V and J ends, which lost 5 bases and 2 bases, there was a span of 10 bases. Written as DNA, the CDR3 is TGTGCCAGCAGTGGTGGTTGGCGCAATCAGCCCCAGCATTTT. Residues: CASSGGWRNQPQHF.

V and J are TRBV11-2 and TRBJ2-5; 9 nucleotides agree with TRBD2. CDR1 is SGHAT and CDR2 is FQNNGV in the germline V gene. The CDR3 has 16 residues. Losses at the gene ends were 2 bases for V and 5 bases for J; bases not matched to a gene: 9. CDR3 protein: CASSLWRGGTMETQYF. Written as DNA, the CDR3 is TGTGCCAGCAGCTTATGGCGGGGGGGAACGATGGAGACCCAGTACTTC. Full variable domain (remainder filled in from reference TRBV11-2 and TRBJ2-5): EAGVAQSPRYKIIEKRQSVAFWCNPISGHATLYWYQQILGQGPKLLIQFQNNGVVDDSQLPKDRFSAERLKGVDSTLKIQPAKLEDSAVYLCASSLWRGGTMETQYFGPGTRLLVL.

This chain connects TRBV28 to TRBJ2-5, with TRBD2 as a possible D gene (6 bases). The V and J ends lost 7 bases and 5 bases respectively, with 11 bases between them. Germline loops: CDR1 MDHEN, CDR2 SYDVKM. The CDR3 totals 12 residues. This chain's CDR3 is CASTPTRETQYF. The CDR3 DNA follows: TGTGCCAGCACCCCGACTAGGGAGACCCAGTACTTC. The full variable domain, rest sourced from reference TRBV28 and TRBJ2-5, is DVKVTQSSRYLVKRTGEKVFLECVQDMDHENMFWYRQDPGLGLRLIYFSYDVKMKEKGDIPEGYSVSREKKERFSLILESASTNQTSMYLCASTPTRETQYFGPGTRLLVL.

The V and J genes are TRBV5-4 and TRBJ1-2; TRBD1 is a possible D gene (6 bases). V gave up 4 bases and J gave up 2 bases, with 12 bases separating them. The CDR3 length is 14 residues. From germline, CDR1 is SGHNT and CDR2 YYREEE (reference sequence). CDR3 sequence (DNA): TGTGCCAGCAGCCCTCGACAGGCGAACTATGGCTACACCTTC. It codes for CASSPRQANYGYTF.

V and J are TRBV11-1 and TRBJ2-3; 7 bases agree with TRBD2. Trimming took 1 base from V and 2 from J; bases not matched to a gene: 6. Germline CDR1 and CDR2: SGHAT and FQDESV (reference sequence). The CDR3 contains 16 residues. The DNA of the CDR3 is TGTGCCAGCAGCTTAGAGGGCCGGGGGGACACAGATACGCAGTATTTT. This translates into CASSLEGRGDTDTQYF.

V usage is TRBV2 and J usage is TRBJ1-6; TRBD1 agrees at 8 bases. Trimming at V came to 10 bases and at J to 7 bases, leaving 6 bases not matched to a gene. The length of the CDR3 is 13 residues. Germline loops: CDR1 SNHLY, CDR2 FYNNEI. This chain's CDR3 is CANRPGGNSPLHF. The CDR3 DNA is TGTGCCAACCGACCAGGGGGCAATTCACCCCTCCACTTT.

CDR3 amino acids: CASSRARAGYGYTF. As DNA, the CDR3 is TGTGCCAGCAGCCGGGCAAGGGCGGGCTATGGCTACACCTTC. The J gene is TRBJ1-2, the V gene TRBV6-6; D gene ambiguous. Trimming pared 6 bases from V and 4 bases from J, leaving 15 bases between. Looked up from germline, CDR1 is MNHNY and CDR2 is SVGAGI (reference sequence). CDR3 size: 14 residues.

This clone occurred a few times. The rearrangement joins TRBV29-1 to TRBJ1-2; weak D call: TRBD1 (5 bases). The V gene's germline CDR1 is SQVTM and CDR2 ANQGSEA. This CDR3 region has 15 residues. Trimming pared 7 bases from V and 6 bases from J, leaving 24 bases between. The DNA of the CDR3 is TGCAGCGCCGACCCCACAGCGGGGGGTAGTGATGGCTACACCTTC. Protein: CSADPTAGGSDGYTF.

The rearrangement links TRBV6-1 to TRBJ1-2; 9 bases align to TRBD1. CDR3 size: 15 residues. With 6 bases clipped from V and 7 bases from J, the junction kept 12 bases outside the gene matches. The germline V gene encodes CDR1 MNHNS and CDR2 SASEGT. CDR3: CASSPRDRESTGYTF. The CDR3 bases are TGTGCCAGCAGCCCCCGGGACAGGGAATCGACTGGCTACACCTTC.

CDR3 in DNA: TGTGCCAGCTATCCGGGACTAGCGGGGGGGCCCTCCCATGAGCAGTTCTTC. Translated: CASYPGLAGGPSHEQFF. V gene TRBV5-4 combines with J gene TRBJ2-1; the match to TRBD2 covers 16 bases. Germline CDR1 is SGHNT and CDR2 is YYREEE (reference sequence). The length of the CDR3 is 17 residues. J lost 8 bases, V lost 7 bases, and 12 bases had no gene match.

This clone has just one count. The rearrangement joins TRBV18 to TRBJ2-7; 9 bases align to TRBD1. This CDR3 contains 14 residues. Germline V lookup: CDR1 KGHSH, CDR2 LQKENI. V lost 3 bases to trimming and J lost 6 bases; unmatched junction nucleotides: 6. In nucleotides, the CDR3 is TGTGCCAGCTCACCCCCCGGGACAGGGTCCGAGCAGTACTTC. Amino acid sequence: CASSPPGTGSEQYF. The full variable domain, in which reference TRBV18 and TRBJ2-7 provide the parts outside the CDR3, is NAGVMQNPRHLVRRRGQEARLRCSPMKGHSHVYWYRQLPEEGLKFMVYLQKENIIDESGMPKERFSAEFPKEGPSILRIQQVVRGDSAAYFCASSPPGTGSEQYFGPGTRLTVT.